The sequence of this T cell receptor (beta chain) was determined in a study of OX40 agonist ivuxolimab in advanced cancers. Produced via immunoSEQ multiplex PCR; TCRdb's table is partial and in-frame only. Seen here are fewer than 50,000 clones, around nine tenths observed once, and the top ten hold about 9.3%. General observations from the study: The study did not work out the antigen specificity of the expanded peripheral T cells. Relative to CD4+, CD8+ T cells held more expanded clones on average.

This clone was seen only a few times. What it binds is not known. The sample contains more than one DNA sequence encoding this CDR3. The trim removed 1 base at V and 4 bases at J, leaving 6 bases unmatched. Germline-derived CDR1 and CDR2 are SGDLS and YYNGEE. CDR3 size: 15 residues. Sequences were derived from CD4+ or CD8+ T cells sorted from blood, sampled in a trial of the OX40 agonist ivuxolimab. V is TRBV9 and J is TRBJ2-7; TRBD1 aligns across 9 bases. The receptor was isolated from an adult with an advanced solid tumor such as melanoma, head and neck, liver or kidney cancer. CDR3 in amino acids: CASSVFAGQGYEQYF. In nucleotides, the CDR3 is TGTGCCAGCAGCGTATTCGCGGGACAGGGATACGAGCAGTACTTC.